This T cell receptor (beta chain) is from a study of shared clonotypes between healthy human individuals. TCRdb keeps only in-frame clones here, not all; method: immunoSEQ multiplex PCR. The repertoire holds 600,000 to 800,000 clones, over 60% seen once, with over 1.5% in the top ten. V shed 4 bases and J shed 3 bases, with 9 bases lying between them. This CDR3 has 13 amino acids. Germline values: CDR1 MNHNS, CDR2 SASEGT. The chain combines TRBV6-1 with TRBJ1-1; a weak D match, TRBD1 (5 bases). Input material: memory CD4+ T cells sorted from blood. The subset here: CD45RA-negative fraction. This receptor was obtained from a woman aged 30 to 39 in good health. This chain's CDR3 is CASSVLGDTEAFF. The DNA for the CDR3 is TGTGCCAGCAGTGTGCTAGGGGACACTGAAGCTTTCTTT.